The clone carrying this T cell receptor beta chain was seen a few times. Its antigen is unidentified. This may be a read error, as it is one base from a much larger clone. This specimen comes from a study of post-analysis software for immune sequencing data. Unique molecular identifiers were built into the TCR beta cDNA libraries. One entry per CDR3 protein, called by TCRdb with MiXCR from the PCR reads. This sample yields over 250,000 distinct CDR3 sequences, of which 35% to 45% are seen a single time; under 5.5% belongs to the top ten. The V gene's germline CDR1 is ENHRY and CDR2 SYGVKD. CDR3 length equals 14 residues. Study-level points and caveats: In patients, about five TRBV segments were more frequent than in controls, with TRBV5-6, TRBV5-1 and TRBV20-1 among them.

V and J are TRBV10-3 and TRBJ2-7; D might be TRBD2 (6 bases). This TCR came from a girl aged 10-17 years with multiple sclerosis. Sequenced: blood. The CDR3 region is CAIREFRVGGEQYF. The CDR3 coding sequence is TGTGCCATCAGGGAGTTTCGAGTCGGGGGCGAGCAGTACTTC.